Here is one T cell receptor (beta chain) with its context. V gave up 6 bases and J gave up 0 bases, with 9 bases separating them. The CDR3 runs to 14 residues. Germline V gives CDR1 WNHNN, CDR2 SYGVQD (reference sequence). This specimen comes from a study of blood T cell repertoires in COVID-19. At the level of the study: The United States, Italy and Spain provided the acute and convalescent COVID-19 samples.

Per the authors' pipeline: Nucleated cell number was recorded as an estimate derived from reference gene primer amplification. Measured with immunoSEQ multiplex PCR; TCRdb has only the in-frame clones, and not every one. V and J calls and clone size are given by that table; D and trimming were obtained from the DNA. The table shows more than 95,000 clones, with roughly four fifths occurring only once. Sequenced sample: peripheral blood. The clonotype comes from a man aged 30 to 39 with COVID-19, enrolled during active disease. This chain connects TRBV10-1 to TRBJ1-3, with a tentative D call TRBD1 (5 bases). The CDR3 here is CASSLDISGNTIYF. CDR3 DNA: TGCGCCAGCAGCCTGGACATCTCTGGAAACACCATATATTTT.